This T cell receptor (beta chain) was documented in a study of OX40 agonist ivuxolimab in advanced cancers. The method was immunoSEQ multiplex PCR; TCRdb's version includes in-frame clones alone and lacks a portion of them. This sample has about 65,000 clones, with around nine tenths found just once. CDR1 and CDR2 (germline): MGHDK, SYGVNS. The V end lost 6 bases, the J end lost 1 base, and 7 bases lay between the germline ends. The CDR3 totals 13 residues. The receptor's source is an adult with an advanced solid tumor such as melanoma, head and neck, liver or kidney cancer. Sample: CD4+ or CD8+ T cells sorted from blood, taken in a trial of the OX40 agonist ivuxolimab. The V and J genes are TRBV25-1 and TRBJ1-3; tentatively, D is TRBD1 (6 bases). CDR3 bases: TGTGCCAGCAGAGGGACATCTGGAAACACCATATATTTT. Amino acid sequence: CASRGTSGNTIYF.